Detailed here is one T cell receptor beta chain. The data derive from a study of blood T cell repertoires in COVID-19. As for the study in general: The United States, Italy and Spain provided the acute and convalescent COVID-19 samples.

In the study's own analysis: For nucleated cells, counts were estimated from reference gene primer amplification. Clones were sequenced by immunoSEQ multiplex PCR, and TCRdb holds only the in-frame ones, with some missing. V, J and clone size are those of that table, while D and trimming were read from the DNA. The sample has approximately 21,000 clones; about 88% are singletons. Trimming shortened V by 0 bases and J by 4 bases, and 10 bases separated the two germline ends. Germline assignment: CDR1 LGHNA and CDR2 YSLEER. The CDR3 loop spans 16 amino acids. The sequence was collected from a human donor with acute or convalescent COVID-19. The donor label of this sample is uncertain. The rearrangement joins TRBV4-3 to TRBJ1-6; the D is unclear. The sample taken for sequencing was peripheral blood. CDR3 sequence (DNA): TGCGCCAGCAGCCAAGATAGTCGGGGATATAATTCACCCCTCCACTTT. Translation: CASSQDSRGYNSPLHF.